What follows are 7 T cell receptor beta chains derived from one specimen sequenced in a study of blood T cells in healthy people across ages. The use of a sample-barcoded 5' primer and a J-beta primer mix characterized a second PCR of roughly 7 to 12 cycles. TCRdb re-derived calls from the 5' RACE reads in MiXCR, one entry per CDR3 protein. The sample includes about 970,000 distinct CDR3 sequences, about 51% of them seen just once. Sequencing was performed on blood. The receptors come from a woman aged 55 to 70 in good health.

This clonotype was picked up a small number of times. The rearrangement uses TRBV6-2 or TRBV6-3 and TRBJ2-5; 11 nucleotides line up with TRBD2. CDR3 length: 17 amino acids. V shed 6 bases, J shed 4 bases, and the junction held 13 bases outside the gene matches. The germline gives CDR1 MNHEY, CDR2 SVGEGT. The CDR3 bases are TGTGCCAGCAGCCGCGGTAAACTAGCGGGAGTACGAGAGACCCAGTACTTC. Protein sequence: CASSRGKLAGVRETQYF.

This chain links TRBV20-1 with TRBJ2-3; D ambiguous. This CDR3 is built from 15 residues. Germline V lookup: CDR1 DFQATT, CDR2 SNEGSKA (reference sequence). The V and J ends lost 5 bases and 6 bases respectively, with 21 bases between them. The CDR3 DNA is TGCAGTGCTGAAGGAGACCCAAGGGATTGGGATACGCAGTATTTT. Translated: CSAEGDPRDWDTQYF.

This chain links TRBV12-3 or TRBV12-4 with TRBJ1-1, with D possibly matching TRBD1 (5 bases). This CDR3 spans 14 amino acids. V was clipped by 2 bases and J by 5 bases, with 12 bases between them. The CDR3 reads CASSLKGRSTEAFF. The CDR3 bases are TGTGCCAGCAGTTTAAAGGGGAGGAGTACTGAAGCTTTCTTT.

The V and J genes are TRBV5-1 and TRBJ1-2; a weak D match, TRBD1 (6 bases). Germline CDR1 SGHRS, CDR2 YFSETQ. The CDR3 extends over 14 amino acids. The V gene lost 7 bases and the J gene lost 2 bases, with 15 bases spanning the gap. The CDR3 DNA sequence: TGCGCCAGCGCAGCGTCCACAGGGAACTATGGCTACACCTTC. Translated: CASAASTGNYGYTF.

V usage is TRBV29-1 and J usage is TRBJ2-7; 7 bases are shared with TRBD1. With 2 bases clipped from V and 1 base from J, the junction kept 5 bases outside the gene matches. Germline assignment: CDR1 SQVTM and CDR2 ANQGSEA. The CDR3 loop spans 14 amino acids. This CDR3 is CSVERGQGSYEQYF. CDR3 DNA sequence: TGCAGCGTTGAAAGGGGGCAGGGGTCCTACGAGCAGTACTTC.

This clonotype was seen a handful of times. The rearrangement links TRBV5-1 to TRBJ2-5; weak D call: TRBD2 (6 bases). Germline V gene sequence: CDR1 SGHRS, CDR2 YFSETQ. Trimming stripped 2 bases from V and 5 bases from J, with 13 bases between. The CDR3 sequence is 14 residues long. The CDR3 sequence is CASSFNGRAETQYF. The CDR3 nucleotides are TGCGCCAGCAGCTTTAACGGGAGAGCCGAGACCCAGTACTTC.

This clonotype has just a few counts. The rearrangement joins TRBV18 to TRBJ1-1, with TRBD1 matching 7 bases. Germline loops: CDR1 KGHSH, CDR2 LQKENI. V lost 5 bases, J lost 5 bases, and 5 bases stayed unmatched. The CDR3 sequence is 13 residues long. The CDR3 sequence: CASSTDRETEAFF. Written as DNA, the CDR3 is TGTGCCAGCTCAACTGACAGGGAAACTGAAGCTTTCTTT. The variable domain in full, with the rest retrieved from reference TRBV18 and TRBJ1-1, is NAGVMQNPRHLVRRRGQEARLRCSPMKGHSHVYWYRQLPEEGLKFMVYLQKENIIDESGMPKERFSAEFPKEGPSILRIQQVVRGDSAAYFCASSTDRETEAFFGQGTRLTVV.